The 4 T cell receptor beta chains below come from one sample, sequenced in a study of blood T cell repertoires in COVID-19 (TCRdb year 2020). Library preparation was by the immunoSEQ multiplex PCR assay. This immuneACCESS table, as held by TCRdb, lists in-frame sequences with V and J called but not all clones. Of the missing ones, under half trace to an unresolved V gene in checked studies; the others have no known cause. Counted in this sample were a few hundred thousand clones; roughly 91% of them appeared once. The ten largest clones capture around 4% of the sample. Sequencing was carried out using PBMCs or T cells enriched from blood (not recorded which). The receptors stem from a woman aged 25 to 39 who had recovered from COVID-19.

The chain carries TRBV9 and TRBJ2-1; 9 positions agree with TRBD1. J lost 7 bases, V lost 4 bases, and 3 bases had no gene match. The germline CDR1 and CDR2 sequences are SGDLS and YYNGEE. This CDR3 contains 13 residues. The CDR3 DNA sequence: TGTGCCAGCAGCCGTGGGACAGGGAATGAGCAGTTCTTC. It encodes CASSRGTGNEQFF.

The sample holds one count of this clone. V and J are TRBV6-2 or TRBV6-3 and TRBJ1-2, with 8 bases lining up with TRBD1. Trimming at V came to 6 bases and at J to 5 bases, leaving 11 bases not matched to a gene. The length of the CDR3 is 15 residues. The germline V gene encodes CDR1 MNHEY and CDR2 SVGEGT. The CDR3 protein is CASSGQGAGRYGYTF. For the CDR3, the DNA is TGTGCCAGCAGCGGACAGGGAGCGGGAAGGTATGGCTACACCTTC.

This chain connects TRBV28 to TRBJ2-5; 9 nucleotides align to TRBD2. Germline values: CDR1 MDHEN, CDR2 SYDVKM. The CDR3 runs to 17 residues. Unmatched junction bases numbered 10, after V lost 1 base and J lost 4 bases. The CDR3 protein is CASSLLGSGSKAETQYF. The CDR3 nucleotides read TGTGCCAGCAGTTTATTGGGTAGCGGGAGTAAAGCAGAGACCCAGTACTTC. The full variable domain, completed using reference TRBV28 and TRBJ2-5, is DVKVTQSSRYLVKRTGEKVFLECVQDMDHENMFWYRQDPGLGLRLIYFSYDVKMKEKGDIPEGYSVSREKKERFSLILESASTNQTSMYLCASSLLGSGSKAETQYFGPGTRLLVL.

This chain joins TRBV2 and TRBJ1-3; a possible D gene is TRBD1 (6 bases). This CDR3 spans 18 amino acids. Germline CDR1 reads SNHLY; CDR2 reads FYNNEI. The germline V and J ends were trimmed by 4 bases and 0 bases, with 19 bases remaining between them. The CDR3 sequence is CASSAGGPIGFSGNTIYF. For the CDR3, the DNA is TGTGCCAGCAGTGCGGGGGGCCCTATTGGTTTCTCTGGAAACACCATATATTTT.